Below, 22 T cell receptor beta chains from the same sample are listed, as sequenced in a study of cytomegalovirus exposure and HLA in healthy donors. The PCR employed 60 Vbeta primers together with 13 Jbeta primers. Method: immunoSEQ multiplex PCR; TCRdb's copy keeps in-frame clones and lacks some. The table lists 190,000 or so clones, around three quarters of them singletons, with 0.65% in the top ten. What was sequenced was PBMCs. Every receptor here comes from a boy younger than 18 in good health and CMV-seronegative.

The rearrangement joins TRBV7-6 to TRBJ1-1; D remains ambiguous. Trimming removed 5 bases from V and 5 bases from J, with 15 bases in between. CDR1 is SGHVS and CDR2 is FNYEAQ in the germline V gene. The CDR3 spans 14 residues. DNA of the CDR3: TGTGCCAGCAGCCCTCTGGAGGATAGAACTGAAGCTTTCTTT. Translation: CASSPLEDRTEAFF.

This clone was counted a single time. V and J are TRBV12-5 and TRBJ1-1, with 8 bases matching TRBD1. The CDR3 is made up of 14 amino acids. CDR1 LGHNT and CDR2 FRNRAP come from the germline V gene. V lost 10 bases and J lost 6; bases outside the gene matches: 13. CDR3 DNA: TGTGCTACCCAACTTGGACAGGGTAGCCCTGAAGCTTTCTTT. Translated, it gives CATQLGQGSPEAFF.

The rearrangement joins TRBV7-8 to TRBJ2-3; 10 nucleotides align to TRBD2. After removal of 4 bases from V and 2 bases from J, the junction contained 3 bases not matched to a gene. CDR1 is SGHVS, CDR2 FQNEAQ, per germline. The CDR3 consists of 15 residues. In DNA form, the CDR3 reads TGTGCCAGCAGCTGGACTAGCGGCATCACAGATACGCAGTATTTT. Translation: CASSWTSGITDTQYF.

V gene TRBV5-1 combines with J gene TRBJ2-1, with a weak D call TRBD1 (5 bases). Germline-derived CDR1 and CDR2 are SGHRS and YFSETQ. The CDR3 has 13 amino acids. Trimming shortened V by 3 bases and J by 8 bases, and 12 bases separated the two germline ends. This chain's CDR3 is CASSWADKDEQFF. The CDR3 DNA sequence: TGCGCCAGCAGCTGGGCGGACAAGGATGAGCAGTTCTTC.

This clone was detected a few times. The rearrangement links TRBV9 to TRBJ1-2; D is undetermined. Trimming stripped 0 bases from V and 2 bases from J, with 8 bases between. Germline assignment: CDR1 SGDLS and CDR2 YYNGEE. This CDR3 is built from 14 residues. The CDR3, as DNA: TGTGCCAGCAGCGTAGCTGGCAGAAACTATGGCTACACCTTC. This sequence encodes CASSVAGRNYGYTF.

The chain links TRBV11-3 to TRBJ2-2, with TRBD2 matching 7 bases. V shed 2 bases, J shed 2 bases, and the junction held 2 bases outside the gene matches. Germline CDR1 SGHNT, CDR2 YENEEA. The length of the CDR3 is 15 residues. CDR3 sequence reads: CASSLRGVNTGELFF. The CDR3, as DNA: TGTGCCAGCAGCTTACGGGGGGTAAACACCGGGGAGCTGTTTTTT.

The chain couples TRBV4-3 to TRBJ2-1; 10 bases are a match to TRBD2. This CDR3 has 17 residues. The V segment lost 2 bases and the J segment 1 base; nucleotides outside the gene matches: 5. Looked up from germline, CDR1 is LGHNA and CDR2 is YSLEER. CDR3: CASSQHGLAESYNEQFF. The CDR3 nucleotides read TGCGCCAGCAGCCAACACGGACTAGCGGAGTCCTACAATGAGCAGTTCTTC.

V gene TRBV19 combines with J gene TRBJ2-5, with TRBD1 as a possible D gene (6 bases). The CDR3 spans 14 residues. Germline V gives CDR1 LNHDA, CDR2 SQIVND (reference sequence). The V end lost 5 bases, the J end lost 5 bases, and 15 bases lay between the germline ends. In nucleotides, the CDR3 is TGTGCCAGTAGTCCACAAGACACAGGGGAGACCCAGTACTTC. Residues: CASSPQDTGETQYF.

The J gene is TRBJ1-1, the V gene TRBV9; D call uncertain. V was cut by 2 bases and J by 5 bases, with 22 bases left in between. This CDR3 contains 17 residues. Germline-derived CDR1 and CDR2 are SGDLS and YYNGEE. The CDR3 sequence is CASSVGIDLNRGTEAFF. The CDR3 DNA follows: TGTGCCAGCAGCGTTGGCATTGACCTAAACCGGGGAACTGAAGCTTTCTTT.

CDR3 protein: CASSLGTGATEAFF. For the CDR3, the DNA is TGTGCCAGCAGCCTTGGGACAGGGGCCACTGAAGCTTTCTTT. The gene calls are TRBV5-8 and TRBJ1-1, with 10 bases matching TRBD1. J gave up 4 bases and V 4 bases, and 4 bases lay outside the gene matches. Germline lookup yields CDR1 SGHTS and CDR2 YDEGEE. This CDR3 spans 14 amino acids.

The chain is built from TRBV29-1 and TRBJ1-1; weak D call: TRBD1 (5 bases). The germline V gene encodes CDR1 SQVTM and CDR2 ANQGSEA. The CDR3 extends over 15 amino acids. With 4 bases removed from V and 4 bases from J, the gap between germline ends came to 19 bases. CDR3 bases: TGCAGCGTTGTTAGAACTACCGACAGTTCCACTGAAGCTTTCTTT. Its translation is CSVVRTTDSSTEAFF.

The chain carries TRBV7-6 and TRBJ2-5, with TRBD2 identical over 8 bases. CDR3 length: 17 residues. V shed 3 bases and J 0 bases; nucleotides not matched to a gene: 9. Looked up from germline, CDR1 is SGHVS and CDR2 is FNYEAQ. The CDR3 loop reads CASSLWTSTRYQETQYF. The CDR3 nucleotides are TGTGCCAGCAGCTTGTGGACTAGCACGCGGTACCAAGAGACCCAGTACTTC. Combining the CDR3 with reference TRBV7-6 and TRBJ2-5 gives the whole variable domain GAGVSQSPRYKVTKRGQDVALRCDPISGHVSLYWYRQALGQGPEFLTYFNYEAQQDKSGLPNDRFSAERPEGSISTLTIQRTEQRDSAMYRCASSLWTSTRYQETQYFGPGTRLLVL.

V is TRBV11-3 and J is TRBJ2-3, with 7 bases that match TRBD1. The CDR3 length is 13 residues. V lost 5 bases to trimming and J lost 5 bases; unmatched junction nucleotides: 4. CDR1 and CDR2 (germline): SGHNT, YENEEA. CDR3 sequence reads: CASSRDSLDTQYF. The CDR3 DNA reads TGTGCCAGCAGCAGGGACAGCCTAGATACGCAGTATTTT. The full variable domain, in which reference TRBV11-3 and TRBJ2-3 provide the parts outside the CDR3, is EAGVVQSPRYKIIEKKQPVAFWCNPISGHNTLYWYLQNLGQGPELLIRYENEEAVDDSQLPKDRFSAERLKGVDSTLKIQPAELGDSAVYLCASSRDSLDTQYFGPGTRLTVL.

The rearrangement links TRBV6-4 to TRBJ2-3; 12 positions match TRBD2. CDR1 and CDR2 (germline): MRHNA, SNTAGT. With V trimmed by 3 bases and J by 5 bases, 6 bases remained unmatched. The CDR3 spans 16 residues. Here the CDR3 reads CASSESSGGAEDTQYF. The CDR3, as DNA: TGTGCCAGCAGTGAGTCTAGCGGGGGGGCAGAAGATACGCAGTATTTT.

This chain connects TRBV7-6 to TRBJ2-1, with TRBD2 matching 11 bases. The CDR3 consists of 14 residues. V was clipped by 5 bases and J by 8 bases; unmatched bases: 5. Germline values: CDR1 SGHVS, CDR2 FNYEAQ. The CDR3 DNA follows: TGTGCCAGCAGCACCGGGACTAGCGGCGATGAGCAGTTCTTC. Its translation: CASSTGTSGDEQFF.

This clone was seen only a few times. The chain couples TRBV7-9 to TRBJ1-2; a possible D gene is TRBD1 (6 bases). V was pared by 3 bases and J by 3 bases, with 8 bases between. Germline values: CDR1 SEHNR, CDR2 FQNEAQ (reference sequence). The CDR3 length is 13 residues. The CDR3 region is CASSLGAYYGYTF. Here the CDR3 DNA reads TGTGCCAGCAGCTTGGGGGCGTACTATGGCTACACCTTC.

The chain carries TRBV6-1 and TRBJ1-1; possible D gene TRBD1, 6 bases. CDR1 is MNHNS and CDR2 is SASEGT in the germline V gene. Trimming removed 8 bases from V and 6 bases from J, with 13 bases in between. CDR3 size: 12 residues. In DNA form, the CDR3 reads TGTGCCAGCCGTCATCGGACAGCTGAAGCTTTCTTT. It encodes CASRHRTAEAFF.

This chain uses TRBV13 with TRBJ2-2; 7 nucleotides align to TRBD1. The CDR3 totals 16 residues. Germline V lookup: CDR1 PRHDT, CDR2 FYEKMQ (reference sequence). The V segment lost 3 bases and the J segment 6 bases; nucleotides outside the gene matches: 10. The CDR3 coding sequence is TGTGCCAGCAGCTTTAATCGACAGGGAGAAGCCGGGGAGCTGTTTTTT. It translates to CASSFNRQGEAGELFF.

The V gene is TRBV19, the J gene TRBJ1-4; D is possibly TRBD1 (6 bases). Germline V lookup: CDR1 LNHDA, CDR2 SQIVND (reference sequence). There are 16 residues in the CDR3. With 4 bases removed from V and 0 bases from J, the gap between germline ends came to 12 bases. The CDR3 DNA sequence: TGTGCCAGTAGTACCGGAGGGGGGGCAACTAATGAAAAACTGTTTTTT. Its translation is CASSTGGGATNEKLFF.

The chain carries TRBV5-4 and TRBJ2-3; the match to TRBD2 covers 9 bases. The CDR3 covers 16 residues. Germline-derived CDR1 and CDR2 are SGHNT and YYREEE (reference sequence). V was pared by 0 bases and J by 4 bases, with 6 bases of the junction left unmatched. The CDR3 sequence: CASSLEGLAGSDTQYF. As DNA, the CDR3 is TGTGCCAGCAGCTTGGAAGGTCTAGCGGGGTCAGATACGCAGTATTTT.

Details on this clone: Other DNA sequences in this sample translate to the same CDR3. The rearrangement uses TRBV27 and TRBJ2-7; TRBD2 matches 9 bases. Germline V gene sequence: CDR1 MNHEY, CDR2 SMNVEV (reference sequence). The length of the CDR3 is 18 residues. With 6 bases clipped from V and 3 bases from J, the junction kept 18 bases outside the gene matches. The CDR3 loop reads CASRPRDRKRTSDYEQYF. CDR3 DNA: TGTGCCAGCAGACCCCGGGACAGAAAAAGGACTAGCGACTACGAGCAGTACTTC.

The rearrangement uses TRBV9 and TRBJ2-1; TRBD2 matches at 12 bases. CDR3 size: 21 residues. CDR1 and CDR2 from the germline V gene are SGDLS and YYNGEE. V was clipped by 4 bases and J by 0 bases; unmatched bases: 17. In DNA form, the CDR3 reads TGTGCCAGCAGCCTGAGGACTAGCGGGAATCCCCTCAAGAGCTCCTACAATGAGCAGTTCTTC. Amino acids: CASSLRTSGNPLKSSYNEQFF.